What follows is one T cell receptor beta chain and its context. This clone was detected only a few times. Its specific antigen is unknown. Within one base of it there is no much larger clone, and no base qualities were kept. The method was the immunoSEQ multiplex PCR assay. The multiplex PCR relied on a mix of 60 forward primers for TCR Vbeta segments and 13 reverse primers for TCR Jbeta segments. A multiplex PCR assay on genomic DNA amplified the CDR3 region of rearranged TCR beta genes. The Illumina HiSeq System was used to sequence the amplified TCR beta libraries as 87-base-pair reads. The authors' analysis ran thus. A later analysis tallied 70 million to 100 million unique TCR beta chains across the 666 repertoires, and approximately 9.9 million of those chains were shared by two or more donors. To remove PCR and sequencing errors, raw reads were error-corrected and collapsed into unique sequences using a nearest-neighbor algorithm that merged closely related sequences. CDR3 sequences were aligned to IMGT reference sequences to assign V, D and J gene segments. For a sequence to be retained, a match of at least six nucleotides to both a V gene segment and a J gene segment was required. Rearrangements were classified as productive when the CDR3 lacked stop codons and remained in frame with V and J, and all other rearrangements were classified as non-productive. Following IMGT convention, CDR3 was defined as the stretch from the second conserved V-encoded cysteine up to the conserved J-encoded phenylalanine. The earlier analysis of 587 of the donors excluded any sequence lacking an unambiguous match to a single V gene segment. In an earlier analysis of 500 to 750 of the donors, V segments were called functional above 56.7% productive rearrangements and were called segregating when the between-donor standard deviation exceeded 5%. A statistical classification framework was developed to diagnose cytomegalovirus status using the catalog of TCR beta chain sequences. In a later analysis, TCR nucleotide sequences were compared against IMGT/GENE-DB human TR gene sequences so that V and J genes could be assigned. Using the TCRdist pipeline, a later analysis assigned CDR3 sequences along with most-parsimonious VDJ recombination scenarios. In a later analysis, every TCR beta chain was defined by the combination of its CDR3 amino acid sequence and its V-gene family, and reads without a unique V-gene family were dropped. In a later analysis, 550 to 650 highly shared, low-generation-probability nucleotide sequences were removed to address suspected cross-contamination and a sequencing artifact. A later analysis calculated a clonal expansion index for each public chain from normalized within-repertoire ranks of inferred template counts. Generation probabilities in a later analysis came from a VDJ recombination model fitted to out-of-frame rearrangements, and those results were checked against IGoR. In a later analysis, TCR-TCR, TCR-HLA and TCR-CMV co-occurrence was scored with hypergeometric tests, and a repertoire-size bias correction was applied to TCR pairs. To estimate false discovery rates, a later analysis permuted the HLA or CMV assignments 20 times. A later analysis grouped co-occurring TCRs with DBSCAN, adding TCRdist sequence similarity when clustering within HLA-allele-positive subsets. For co-occurrence clustering, repertoires with fewer than 30,000 or more than 120,000 public chains were excluded, along with roughly 5 repertoires with anomalous nucleotide sharing. The clones in this table, taken by TCRdb from immuneACCESS, are in-frame only. Not every clone is retained; where verified, under half of the shortfall comes from an unresolved V gene, and the cause of the rest is unknown. V, J and clone size are those of that table, while D and trimming were read from the DNA. Here the sample has more than 95,000 clones; 60% to 80% occur a single time. The top ten hold less than 4.5% of the sample.

The sample originates from a study of cytomegalovirus exposure and HLA in healthy donors (dated by TCRdb to about 2017). Looking at the study overall: In an earlier analysis of approximately 640 of the donors, under 300 Gb of sequence data and 90 million to 130 million unique TCR beta sequences from 180 million or so T cells were reported. The study combined high-throughput TCR immunosequencing, statistical association of individual TCRs with disease status, and machine learning to predict cytomegalovirus infection status. Typing coverage varied by locus: about 620-640 donors for A, B, C, DRB1 and DQB1; approximately 560 for DQA1; more than 600 for DPA1; roughly 450 for DPB1. A few DR-DQ haplotypes were handled as single units for association and clustering because linkage in the cohort was strong. Donor age, sex, ethnicity and CMV serostatus were compiled alongside the repertoire data. A later genetic analysis took genome-wide SNP genotypes for about 55% of the 666 donors and used that subset as a discovery cohort. Class I and class II HLA loci were covered by the typing at four-digit resolution. The genetic ancestry cluster associated with self-reported Caucasian donors included around four fifths of the roughly 400 genotyped donors. The aim of the study was to test whether cataloging public T cell receptors could identify signatures of past pathogen exposure. All discovery cohort repertoires had been generated on a single sequencing platform. In a later analysis, previously published TCR beta repertoires from 550 to 700 donors were re-analyzed and high-resolution HLA genotyping was added so that TCR occurrence patterns could be studied. In addition to the first cohort of around 670 subjects, a separate validation cohort of 130 or so different subjects was used. On average, roughly 250,000 unique TCR beta nucleotide sequences were sequenced per donor among a few hundred genotyped donors of the cohort, with roughly 18% of those sequences being non-productive. The later analysis used no new phenotypic data to find candidate immune exposures, relying instead on TCR beta sequences and their occurrence across donors. An early release covering just under 650 HLA-typed donors comprised 250 to 350 gigabases of sequencing data and tens of millions of unique TCR sequences. An earlier analysis of about 620 of the donors applied high-throughput TCR beta sequencing to assess whether each TCR beta V gene segment acted as functional or pseudogenic. The T cell repertoires of 666 subjects were profiled by immunosequencing and related to cytomegalovirus serostatus.

The cohort was made up of around 720 healthy bone marrow donors. At the time of sampling, all cohort members were nominally healthy, though unrecorded immune exposures were likely present. The donor tested CMV seronegative and was one of the 352 seronegative cohort members. Each donor provided a peripheral blood sample, and peripheral blood mononuclear cells were used for TCR beta sequencing. The Qiagen DNeasy Blood Extraction Kit was used to extract genomic DNA from the blood cell samples. The CDR3 numbers 15 residues from cysteine through phenylalanine. The kept DNA is CDR3 alone, 45 bases in frame from the first base. Relative to germline, V is missing 8 bases and J is missing 1 base, with 10 bases of the junction outside any gene match. Looking up the germline V gene yields CDR1 MNHNS and CDR2 SASEGT. Beyond this particular receptor, the publication reports: A later genetic analysis reported fewer N-insertions in productive TCRs among donors in an Asian-associated ancestry cluster than the roughly 690-donor mean. In vitro tests confirmed that a few of the cytomegalovirus-associated TCR beta chains recognize cytomegalovirus antigens. V-gene and J-gene trimming of TCR beta chains was associated with a missense DCLRE1C variant in a later genetic analysis, and the association was replicated in an independent cohort. The classifier was reported to diagnose cytomegalovirus status with high specificity and sensitivity in both the original and validation cohorts. The study listed 170 or so TCR beta chains as associated with cytomegalovirus. Presence/absence analyses assumed roughly uniform sequencing depth across donors, an assumption that may not hold. A further reported finding was that TCR beta sequences accurately predicted the HLA-A and HLA-B alleles for most subjects in the first cohort. Linkage disequilibrium might explain the correlated functional status among segregating V segments, but an unknown experimental factor could not be ruled out. Most CMV-associated TCR beta chains appeared to be HLA-restricted in a later analysis, and the HLA associations seemed to be driven largely by CMV exposure. According to the authors, the approach could potentially be generalized to other disease states and immunological phenotypes. According to a later analysis, TCR association rates differed among HLA loci, with DRB1 alleles showing the most associated TCRs and HLA-C alleles showing the fewest. Across donors, most TCR sequences were observed very rarely, whereas some public TCRs were present in many individuals. This cohort had only TCR beta chains sequenced, and the lack of alpha or paired-chain data limited which features could be detected. Broadly in line with IMGT annotations, most TCR beta V segments showed up in productive rearrangements about 87% or about 30% of the time in an earlier analysis of a few hundred of the donors. Compared with equally common non-associated chains, HLA-associated TCR beta chains in a later analysis were more clonally expanded and had lower generation probabilities. CMV serostatus was the only immune exposure information available for the cohort. A later analysis reported that several top co-occurrence clusters appeared linked to parvovirus B19, influenza, CMV and Epstein-Barr virus. About 15 rarely observed V segments, including chromosome 9 orphons, were excluded from the earlier analysis of about 500 of the donors because counts were too low. When HLA alleles, especially DR and DQ, strongly co-occurred, attributing TCR associations to individual alleles was difficult. Some IMGT-functional V segments, including TRBV6-2 and TRBV6-3, could not be told apart with the 87-base-pair reads, so those segments were excluded. In a later analysis, about 17,000 TCR beta sequences were associated with specific HLA alleles at a false discovery rate of 0.05. HLA typing was unavailable for some donors at each locus, so association tests used only the typed subset. A cluster of highly shared sequence variants was judged likely to represent a technical artifact of the sequencing pipeline.

The material sequenced was PBMCs. The chain employs TRBV6-1 and TRBJ1-2; TRBD1 aligns with 7 central bases. The sequence was obtained from a man in his thirties or forties in good health and CMV-seronegative. The DNA sequence reads TGTGCCAGCCTAAAATGGGCAGGGGGTAACTATGGCTACACCTTC. This is translated as CASLKWAGGNYGYTF.